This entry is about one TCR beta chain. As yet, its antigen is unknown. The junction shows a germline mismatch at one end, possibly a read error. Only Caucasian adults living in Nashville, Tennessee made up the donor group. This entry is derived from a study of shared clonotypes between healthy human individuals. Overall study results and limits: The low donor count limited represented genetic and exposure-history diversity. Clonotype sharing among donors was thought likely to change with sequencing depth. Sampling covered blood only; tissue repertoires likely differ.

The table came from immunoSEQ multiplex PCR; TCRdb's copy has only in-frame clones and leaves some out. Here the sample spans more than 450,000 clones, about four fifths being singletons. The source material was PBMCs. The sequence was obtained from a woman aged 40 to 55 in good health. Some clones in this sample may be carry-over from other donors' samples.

The CDR3 loop is CASSWTGEETQYF. The DNA of the CDR3 is TGTGCCAGTAGTTGGACAGGTGAAGAAACCCAGTACTTC. V gene TRBV19 combines with J gene TRBJ2-5; 7 nucleotides match TRBD1. The CDR3 extends over 13 amino acids. Germline V CDR1 and CDR2: LNHDA, SQIVND (reference sequence).